These 17 T cell receptor beta chains came from one sample sequenced in a study of a mutant IDH1 vaccine in newly diagnosed glioma. Sequencing used immunoSEQ multiplex PCR; TCRdb keeps in-frame clones, though not all of them. Of some 27,000 clones listed, roughly 85% are singletons. Time point here: week 23, last vaccination. Mutant IDH1 20-mer peptide, at 300 ug, made up each vaccine dose, with topical imiquimod. Which antigens these TCRs recognize remains unknown. Sequenced here: PBMCs, sampled from a glioma patient whose treatment included an IDH1 peptide vaccine. The source of these receptors is a woman aged 25 to 39 with glioma.

The V call is TRBV18, the J call TRBJ1-2; no clear D. V was pared by 1 base and J by 1 base, with 10 bases between. This CDR3 region has 15 residues. Germline V CDR1 and CDR2: KGHSH, LQKENI. The CDR3 DNA is TGTGCCAGCTCACCACTACCGGGGAATAACTATGGCTACACCTTC. Translation gives CASSPLPGNNYGYTF.

The V and J genes are TRBV10-3 and TRBJ1-2; D call uncertain. Between the trimmed V and J ends, which lost 0 bases and 6 bases, there was a span of 11 bases. The length of the CDR3 is 14 residues. Per germline, CDR1 ENHRY and CDR2 SYGVKD. CDR3 loop: CAISESRQRDGYTF. The DNA for the CDR3 is TGTGCCATCAGTGAGTCGCGGCAAAGGGATGGCTACACCTTC.

The chain carries TRBV10-2 and TRBJ1-6; no firm D call. The V gene's germline CDR1 is WSHSY and CDR2 SAAADI. This CDR3 contains 17 residues. With 8 bases removed from V and 0 bases from J, the gap between germline ends came to 17 bases. This chain's CDR3 is CASRREHFSSYNSPLHF. The CDR3 DNA follows: TGCGCCAGCCGACGGGAACACTTTAGCTCCTATAATTCACCCCTCCACTTT.

This clone was observed a handful of times. The rearrangement joins TRBV6-5 to TRBJ1-2, with D perhaps matching TRBD1 (6 bases). The V end lost 6 bases, the J end lost 1 base, and 12 bases lay between the germline ends. CDR1 and CDR2 (germline): MNHEY, SVGAGI. The CDR3 consists of 14 residues. In DNA form, the CDR3 reads TGTGCCAGCAGCAAAGTGGACAGTAACTATGGCTACACCTTC. Translation gives CASSKVDSNYGYTF.

The table lists this clone with a few counts. The chain has TRBV12-5 and TRBJ1-2; D unresolved. The CDR3 contains 12 residues. Germline V gene lookup returns CDR1 LGHNT and CDR2 FRNRAP. Deletions cut 6 bases from V and 8 bases from J, with 13 bases between. CDR3 sequence reads: CASGQSSGGYTF. The DNA of the CDR3 is TGTGCTAGTGGCCAATCGTCCGGGGGCTACACCTTC.

The V gene is TRBV14, the J gene TRBJ1-2; tentative D call: TRBD1 (6 bases). The length of the CDR3 is 14 residues. Trimming removed 1 base from V and 5 bases from J, with 11 bases in between. Germline V gene data show CDR1 as SGHDN and CDR2 as FVKESK. In nucleotides, the CDR3 is TGTGCCAGCAGCCAAGTCCCCACAGGGTATGGCTACACCTTC. Protein product: CASSQVPTGYGYTF.

This chain links TRBV5-6 with TRBJ1-2; 8 nucleotides align to TRBD1. CDR3 length: 16 residues. Germline CDR1 reads SGHDT; CDR2 reads YYEEEE. Germline trimming cut 2 bases from V and 7 bases from J; bases unmatched to any gene: 13. CDR3 sequence reads: CASSFRQGARLSGYTF. In DNA, the CDR3 is TGTGCCAGCAGCTTTCGGCAGGGGGCGCGGTTAAGTGGCTACACCTTC.

This chain connects TRBV27 to TRBJ1-1; weak D call: TRBD1 (5 bases). Germline assignment: CDR1 MNHEY and CDR2 SMNVEV (reference sequence). The CDR3 loop spans 15 amino acids. The V gene lost 5 bases and the J gene lost 2 bases, with 15 bases spanning the gap. This CDR3 is CASSRGLAANTEAFF. CDR3 coding DNA: TGTGCCAGCAGTAGGGGTTTGGCAGCCAACACTGAAGCTTTCTTT.

The gene calls are TRBV6-6 and TRBJ2-7; 8 nucleotides agree with TRBD2. This CDR3 region has 16 residues. The germline CDR1 and CDR2 sequences are MNHNY and SVGAGI (reference sequence). Losses at the gene ends were 2 bases for V and 5 bases for J; bases not matched to a gene: 11. CDR3 DNA: TGTGCCAGCAGTTACGCCCGCCGGGGGGGCCGGGACGAGCAGTACTTC. Translation gives CASSYARRGGRDEQYF.

V is TRBV15 and J is TRBJ1-1; the D gene is possibly TRBD1 (5 bases). The CDR3 runs 14 residues. V was shortened by 4 bases and J by 4 bases, with 13 bases between the two germline ends. CDR1 is LNHNV and CDR2 is YYDKDF in the germline V gene (reference sequence). In DNA form, the CDR3 reads TGTGCCACCAGCATCGAGGGGTTCGGCACTGAAGCTTTCTTT. This encodes CATSIEGFGTEAFF.

This chain uses TRBV10-3 with TRBJ1-5; no clear D. The V and J ends lost 7 bases and 5 bases respectively, with 12 bases between them. The CDR3 runs 13 residues. The germline CDR1 and CDR2 sequences are ENHRY and SYGVKD. CDR3 residues: CAITADPYQPQHF. CDR3 bases: TGTGCCATCACCGCGGACCCCTATCAGCCCCAGCATTTT.

The chain combines TRBV11-2 with TRBJ1-2, with 8 bases fitting TRBD1. Trimming cost V 8 bases and J 8 bases; bases outside gene matches: 10. Germline V gives CDR1 SGHAT, CDR2 FQNNGV. This CDR3 region has 13 residues. The CDR3 DNA follows: TGTGCCAGCTCGACAGGGGAGATGATGGGCTACACCTTC. Translated, it gives CASSTGEMMGYTF.

The gene calls are TRBV19 and TRBJ1-5; D uncertain. Germline V gene data show CDR1 as LNHDA and CDR2 as SQIVND (reference sequence). CDR3 length equals 14 residues. With 2 bases removed from V and 0 bases from J, the gap between germline ends came to 5 bases. CDR3 protein: CASSIRVSNQPQHF. CDR3 sequence (DNA): TGTGCCAGTAGTATACGGGTTAGCAATCAGCCCCAGCATTTT.

V and J are TRBV2 and TRBJ1-3; possible D gene TRBD1, 6 bases. Between the trimmed V and J ends, which lost 8 bases and 5 bases, there was a span of 10 bases. The CDR3 totals 12 residues. Germline-derived CDR1 and CDR2 are SNHLY and FYNNEI. In DNA, the CDR3 is TGTGCCAGCTCACAGGGCCGAAACACCATATATTTT. Its translation: CASSQGRNTIYF.

This clone appeared once. This chain links TRBV10-3 with TRBJ2-3; 8 bases align to TRBD2. Germline lookup yields CDR1 ENHRY and CDR2 SYGVKD. The CDR3 is 14 amino acids. With 7 bases clipped from V and 2 bases from J, the junction kept 5 bases outside the gene matches. The CDR3 DNA reads TGTGCCATCACCGGTAGCGGGGCCACAGATACGCAGTATTTT. It specifies CAITGSGATDTQYF.

J is TRBJ1-2 and V is TRBV14; 8 nucleotides match TRBD1. V trimming: 4 bases; J trimming: 4 bases; junction bases outside the gene matches: 8. The CDR3 covers 15 residues. Germline V CDR1 and CDR2: SGHDN, FVKESK. CDR3 amino acids: CASSLRQGWLYGYTF. The CDR3 coding sequence is TGTGCCAGCAGCCTCCGACAGGGGTGGCTCTATGGCTACACCTTC.

The chain uses TRBV6-6 and TRBJ2-1, with 8 bases matching TRBD2. Per germline, CDR1 MNHNY and CDR2 SVGAGI (reference sequence). The CDR3 covers 13 residues. The V and J ends lost 5 bases and 12 bases, in that order; junction bases with no gene match: 9. The CDR3 nucleotides read TGTGCCAGCAGTGGGACTAGGGATGGGGGGCAGTTCTTC. Translation gives CASSGTRDGGQFF.